This T cell receptor (beta chain) was identified during a study of memory CD4+ T cells and cytomegalovirus serostatus. The assay was immunoSEQ multiplex PCR, and TCRdb's table has in-frame clones only and misses some. Of 70,000 to 95,000 clones in the sample, approximately 80% were seen once. The sort gate was single viable CD3+CD4+CD8-CD45RO+ cells for memory CD4+ T cells. The length of the CDR3 is 14 residues. The germline V gene encodes CDR1 MGHDK and CDR2 SYGVNS. V shed 4 bases and J shed 1 base, with 7 bases lying between them. Sequencing used memory CD4+ T cells from blood. The rearrangement uses TRBV25-1 and TRBJ2-2, with D maybe TRBD2 (5 bases). This sequence originates from an adult in good health and CMV-seronegative. The CDR3 protein is CASSVGMNTGELFF. The CDR3 DNA sequence: TGTGCCAGCAGTGTCGGGATGAACACCGGGGAGCTGTTTTTT.